What follows are 20 T cell receptor beta chains derived from one specimen sequenced in a study of blood T cell repertoires in COVID-19 (dated by TCRdb to between 2020 and 2021). The method was the immunoSEQ multiplex PCR assay. In its TCRdb copy, this immuneACCESS table keeps in-frame sequences only and misses some clones. Where compared with another copy, unresolved V genes explain less than half of these, and the others have no known cause. The sample table contains 150,000 to 200,000 clones; only one count was recorded for roughly 90% of them. The ten largest clones capture around 6.7% of the sample. Sequencing was done on a sample of PBMCs or T cells enriched from blood (not recorded which). These receptors were taken from a woman aged 45-60 years who had recovered from COVID-19.

The rearrangement links TRBV9 to TRBJ2-3; D remains ambiguous. CDR1 SGDLS and CDR2 YYNGEE come from the germline V gene. The CDR3 runs to 13 residues. Trimming left V 1 base short and J 0 bases short, with 3 bases between. CDR3 amino acids: CASSVSSTDTQYF. The CDR3 DNA follows: TGTGCCAGCAGCGTATCTAGCACAGATACGCAGTATTTT.

In this sample, this clone turned up once. The V gene is TRBV7-9, the J gene TRBJ1-4; D is uncertain. Germline assignment: CDR1 SEHNR and CDR2 FQNEAQ (reference sequence). This CDR3 is built from 17 residues. Trimming shortened V by 6 bases and J by 0 bases, and 17 bases separated the two germline ends. The CDR3 reads CASSFLPQLATNEKLFF. Here the CDR3 DNA reads TGTGCCAGCAGTTTCTTGCCTCAACTTGCAACTAATGAAAAACTGTTTTTT.

This chain connects TRBV7-8 to TRBJ1-2; the D is unclear. CDR3 length equals 18 residues. Between the trimmed V and J ends, which lost 3 bases and 5 bases, there was a span of 25 bases. The germline CDR1 and CDR2 sequences are SGHVS and FQNEAQ. Written as DNA, the CDR3 is TGTGCCAGCAGCTTTTACACCTTGCCAGCCGATTCGGGATATGGCTACACCTTC. This codes for CASSFYTLPADSGYGYTF. Based on the CDR3 plus reference TRBV7-8 and TRBJ1-2, the full variable domain is GAGVSQSPRYKVAKRGQDVALRCDPISGHVSLFWYQQALGQGPEFLTYFQNEAQLDKSGLPSDRFFAERPEGSVSTLKIQRTQQEDSAVYLCASSFYTLPADSGYGYTFGSGTRLTVV.

This clone showed up just once. The chain uses TRBV7-3 and TRBJ1-1; D may be TRBD1 (5 bases). The germline V gene has CDR1 SGHTA and CDR2 FQGTGA. Trimming pared 3 bases from V and 5 bases from J, leaving 22 bases between. The CDR3 has 17 residues. The CDR3 reads CASSFTAVGGGQTEAFF. The CDR3 region has the DNA TGTGCCAGCAGCTTTACGGCCGTCGGGGGAGGTCAAACTGAAGCTTTCTTT.

This clone was counted only a few times. The genes are TRBV4-2 and TRBJ2-5, with 9 positions matching TRBD2. Per germline, CDR1 LGHNA and CDR2 YNFKEQ. Trimming took 1 base from V and 4 from J; bases not matched to a gene: 16. The CDR3 contains 19 residues. This CDR3 reads CASSQGRSGGPSAGETQYF. CDR3 nucleotide sequence: TGTGCCAGCAGCCAAGGTCGAAGCGGGGGGCCGTCCGCGGGAGAGACCCAGTACTTC.

The CDR3 here is CSASGQDTEAFF. Written as DNA, the CDR3 is TGCAGTGCTAGTGGGCAGGACACTGAAGCTTTCTTT. The gene calls are TRBV20-1 and TRBJ1-1; D not certain. V lost 3 bases to trimming and J lost 3 bases, with 8 bases between them. CDR1 is DFQATT, CDR2 SNEGSKA, per germline (reference sequence). This CDR3 has 12 residues.

This rearrangement joins TRBV5-8 to TRBJ2-4; D not resolved. CDR3 size: 14 residues. V was clipped by 0 bases and J by 1 base, with 5 bases between them. CDR1 is SGHTS and CDR2 is YDEGEE in the germline V gene. The CDR3 DNA sequence: TGTGCCAGCAGCTTGGGGAGCGCCAAAAACATTCAGTACTTC. It is translated as CASSLGSAKNIQYF.

This clone appeared a few times. This rearrangement joins TRBV5-1 to TRBJ2-2, with TRBD2 identical over 9 bases. The CDR3 extends over 16 amino acids. The J segment lost 1 base and the V segment lost 4 bases, leaving 5 bases of the junction unmatched. Germline V CDR1 and CDR2: SGHRS, YFSETQ. In DNA, the CDR3 is TGCGCCAGCAGCGTGATTAGCGGGGGGAACACCGGGGAGCTGTTTTTT. Its translation: CASSVISGGNTGELFF. Looking up the rest from reference TRBV5-1 and TRBJ2-2 gives the full variable domain: KAGVTQTPRYLIKTRGQQVTLSCSPISGHRSVSWYQQTPGQGLQFLFEYFSETQRNKGNFPGRFSGRQFSNSRSEMNVSTLELGDSALYLCASSVISGGNTGELFFGEGSRLTVL.

This chain uses TRBV3-1 (or the pseudogene TRBV3-2) with TRBJ2-1; 11 positions agree with TRBD2. The CDR3 loop spans 16 amino acids. Trimming at V came to 5 bases and at J to 6 bases, leaving 9 bases not matched to a gene. Looked up from germline, CDR1 is LGHDT and CDR2 is YNNKEL (reference sequence). The CDR3 sequence is CASSISGGATTNEQFF. CDR3 coding DNA: TGTGCCAGCAGCATTAGCGGGGGGGCCACCACCAATGAGCAGTTCTTC.

The chain has TRBV3-1 (or the pseudogene TRBV3-2) and TRBJ1-4; maybe TRBD1 (6 bases). This CDR3 spans 15 amino acids. The germline V gene has CDR1 LGHDT and CDR2 YNNKEL (reference sequence). Trimming shortened V by 1 base and J by 8 bases, and 14 bases separated the two germline ends. As DNA, the CDR3 is TGTGCCAGCAGCCAAGTTGACCTCACAGGGGAAAAACTGTTTTTT. It specifies CASSQVDLTGEKLFF.

The chain has TRBV5-1 and TRBJ2-1; 8 positions match TRBD2. The CDR3 totals 16 residues. With V trimmed by 4 bases and J by 8 bases, 14 bases remained unmatched. Per the germline V gene, CDR1 is SGHRS and CDR2 is YFSETQ. CDR3 bases: TGCGCCAGCAGCCGGCGGGGCGGGGGGCCCATCGATGAGCAGTTCTTC. Translated, it gives CASSRRGGGPIDEQFF.

The chain joins TRBV6-5 to TRBJ2-2, with D possibly matching TRBD1 (6 bases). CDR1 and CDR2 (germline): MNHEY, SVGAGI. Trimming took 6 bases from V and 3 from J, leaving 11 bases between them. The CDR3 is 14 amino acids. In DNA, the CDR3 is TGTGCCAGCAGAGACAGGTCCCACACCGGGGAGCTGTTTTTT. This translates into CASRDRSHTGELFF.

Only one count was recorded for this clone. V usage is TRBV30 and J usage is TRBJ2-3, with D perhaps TRBD1 (6 bases). Germline lookup yields CDR1 GTSNPN and CDR2 SVGIG (reference sequence). Trimming left V 2 bases short and J 0 bases short, with 12 bases between. The CDR3 extends over 15 amino acids. The CDR3 protein is CAWSRQETSTDTQYF. The CDR3 DNA reads as TGTGCCTGGAGTCGACAGGAGACGAGCACAGATACGCAGTATTTT.

The chain has TRBV5-1 and TRBJ2-3; D is undetermined. Trimming cost V 1 base and J 5 bases, with 14 bases left between them. Per the germline V gene, CDR1 is SGHRS and CDR2 is YFSETQ. The CDR3 runs 15 residues. This chain's CDR3 is CASSLSDLRLDTQYF. The CDR3, as DNA: TGCGCCAGCAGCTTGTCTGATCTACGATTAGATACGCAGTATTTT.

The rearrangement joins TRBV4-3 to TRBJ2-4; 7 bases are a match to TRBD2. Trimming cost V 5 bases and J 6 bases; bases outside gene matches: 13. The CDR3 runs to 16 residues. CDR1 LGHNA and CDR2 YSLEER come from the germline V gene. CDR3 coding DNA: TGCGCCAGCAGCTCCTCGGGGGAGGGTTGGGGAAACATTCAGTACTTC. Residues: CASSSSGEGWGNIQYF.

This chain joins TRBV7-2 and TRBJ1-5; D is unclear. V was trimmed by 5 bases and J by 9 bases, leaving 17 bases between them. This CDR3 has 14 amino acids. CDR1 is SGHTA, CDR2 FQGNSA, per germline. This CDR3 is CASSGGFDEGPQHF. The CDR3 nucleotides are TGTGCCAGCAGCGGCGGTTTCGACGAGGGGCCCCAGCATTTT.

Only a few counts were recorded for this clone. J is TRBJ1-3 and V is TRBV19; 10 positions agree with TRBD1. The CDR3 totals 15 residues. Trimming took 6 bases from V and 2 from J; bases not matched to a gene: 4. The germline CDR1 and CDR2 sequences are LNHDA and SQIVND (reference sequence). As DNA, the CDR3 is TGTGCCAGTAGGCCGACAGGGGGCACTGGAAACACCATATATTTT. It translates to CASRPTGGTGNTIYF.

The chain carries TRBV6-2 or TRBV6-3 and TRBJ2-1; 8 positions agree with TRBD2. V gave up 0 bases and J gave up 10 bases; unmatched junction bases: 14. Germline loops: CDR1 MNHEY, CDR2 SVGEGT. The length of the CDR3 is 17 residues. CDR3: CASSYSFAGGRPTEQFF. CDR3 nucleotides: TGTGCCAGCAGTTACTCGTTTGCGGGGGGCCGACCAACCGAGCAGTTCTTC.

CDR3 sequence reads: CAWSPGGNEQFF. CDR3 nucleotides: TGTGCCTGGAGTCCAGGGGGCAATGAGCAGTTCTTC. The chain has TRBV30 and TRBJ2-1, with 7 bases matching TRBD1. The CDR3 is made up of 12 amino acids. J lost 6 bases, V lost 2 bases, and 1 base had no gene match. CDR1 GTSNPN and CDR2 SVGIG come from the germline V gene (reference sequence). Supplemented by reference TRBV30 and TRBJ2-1, the full variable domain reads SQTIHQWPATLVQPVGSPLSLECTVEGTSNPNLYWYRQAAGRGLQLLFYSVGIGQISSEVPQNLSASRPQDRQFILSSKKLLLSDSGFYLCAWSPGGNEQFFGPGTRLTVL.

The chain joins TRBV9 to TRBJ2-5; 7 bases fit TRBD2. CDR3 length: 16 amino acids. Germline trimming cut 3 bases from V and 1 base from J; bases unmatched to any gene: 9. Per the germline V gene, CDR1 is SGDLS and CDR2 is YYNGEE. CDR3 DNA sequence: TGTGCCAGCAGCGACCTTTCAGGCGGGGGCCAAGAGACCCAGTACTTC. It specifies CASSDLSGGGQETQYF.